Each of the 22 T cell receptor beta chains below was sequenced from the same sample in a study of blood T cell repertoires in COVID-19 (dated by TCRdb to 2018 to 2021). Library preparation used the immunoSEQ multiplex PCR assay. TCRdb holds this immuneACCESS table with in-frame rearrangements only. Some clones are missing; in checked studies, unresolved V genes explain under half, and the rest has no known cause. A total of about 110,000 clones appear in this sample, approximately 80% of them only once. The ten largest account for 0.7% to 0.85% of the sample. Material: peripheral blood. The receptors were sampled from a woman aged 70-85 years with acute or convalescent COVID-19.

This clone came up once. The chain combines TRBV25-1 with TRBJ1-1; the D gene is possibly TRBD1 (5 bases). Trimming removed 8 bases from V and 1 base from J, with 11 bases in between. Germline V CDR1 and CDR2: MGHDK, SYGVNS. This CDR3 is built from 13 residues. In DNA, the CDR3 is TGTGCCAGCCAGGAGGGACGGAACACTGAAGCTTTCTTT. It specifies CASQEGRNTEAFF.

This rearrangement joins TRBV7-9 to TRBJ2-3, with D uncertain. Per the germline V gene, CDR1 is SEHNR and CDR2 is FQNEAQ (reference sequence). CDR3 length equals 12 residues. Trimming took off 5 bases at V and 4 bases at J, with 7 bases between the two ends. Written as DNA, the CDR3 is TGTGCCAGCAGCCTCTTGTCAGATACGCAGTATTTT. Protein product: CASSLLSDTQYF.

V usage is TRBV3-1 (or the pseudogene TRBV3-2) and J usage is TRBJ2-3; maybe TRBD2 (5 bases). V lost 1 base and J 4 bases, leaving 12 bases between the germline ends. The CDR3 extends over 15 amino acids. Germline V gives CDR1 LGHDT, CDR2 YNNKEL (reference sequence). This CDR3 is CASSQVAGPPDTQYF. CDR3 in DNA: TGTGCCAGCAGCCAAGTCGCGGGCCCCCCAGATACGCAGTATTTT.

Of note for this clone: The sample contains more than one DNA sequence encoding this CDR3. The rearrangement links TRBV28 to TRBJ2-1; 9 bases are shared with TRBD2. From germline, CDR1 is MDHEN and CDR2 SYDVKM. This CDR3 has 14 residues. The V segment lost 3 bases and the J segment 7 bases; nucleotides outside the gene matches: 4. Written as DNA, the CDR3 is TGTGCCAGCAGTTTGGGACTAGCAGCGAATGAGCAGTTCTTC. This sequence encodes CASSLGLAANEQFF.

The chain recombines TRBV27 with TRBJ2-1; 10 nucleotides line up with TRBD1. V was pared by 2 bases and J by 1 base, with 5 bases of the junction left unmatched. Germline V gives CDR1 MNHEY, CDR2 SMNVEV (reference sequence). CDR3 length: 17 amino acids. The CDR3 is CASSLIGQGGSYNEQFF. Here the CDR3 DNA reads TGTGCCAGCAGTTTAATCGGACAGGGGGGATCCTACAATGAGCAGTTCTTC.

The CDR3 region is CASSSTVGQPNTEAFF. CDR3 bases: TGTGCCAGCAGCTCAACCGTGGGACAGCCGAACACTGAAGCTTTCTTT. The J gene is TRBJ1-1, the V gene TRBV21-1; the table gives TRBD1 as D, unverified against the DNA. TRBV21-1 is assigned pseudogene status. CDR3 length equals 16 residues.

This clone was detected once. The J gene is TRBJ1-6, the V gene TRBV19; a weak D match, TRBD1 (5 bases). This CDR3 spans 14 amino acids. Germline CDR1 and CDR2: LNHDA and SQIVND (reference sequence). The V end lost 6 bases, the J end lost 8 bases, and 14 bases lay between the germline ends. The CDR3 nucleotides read TGTGCCAGTAGGCCCCAGGGTAATGATTCACCCCTCCACTTT. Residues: CASRPQGNDSPLHF.

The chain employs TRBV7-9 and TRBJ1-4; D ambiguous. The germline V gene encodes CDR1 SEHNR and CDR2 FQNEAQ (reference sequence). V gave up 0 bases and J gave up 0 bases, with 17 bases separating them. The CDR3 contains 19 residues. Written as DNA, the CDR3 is TGTGCCAGCAGCTTAGCGCGGGAGACTCTACGTGCAACTAATGAAAAACTGTTTTTT. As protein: CASSLARETLRATNEKLFF.

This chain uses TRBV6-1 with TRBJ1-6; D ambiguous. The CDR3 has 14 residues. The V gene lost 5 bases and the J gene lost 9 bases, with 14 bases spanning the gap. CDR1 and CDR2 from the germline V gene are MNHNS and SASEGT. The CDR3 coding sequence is TGTGCCAGCAGTCCAACCCTATTCCGTTCACCCCTCCACTTT. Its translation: CASSPTLFRSPLHF.

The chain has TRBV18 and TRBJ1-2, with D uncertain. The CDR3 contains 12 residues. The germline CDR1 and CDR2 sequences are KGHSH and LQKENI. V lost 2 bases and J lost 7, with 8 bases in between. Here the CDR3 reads CASSPMSSGYTF. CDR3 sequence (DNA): TGTGCCAGCTCACCAATGAGCTCTGGCTACACCTTC.

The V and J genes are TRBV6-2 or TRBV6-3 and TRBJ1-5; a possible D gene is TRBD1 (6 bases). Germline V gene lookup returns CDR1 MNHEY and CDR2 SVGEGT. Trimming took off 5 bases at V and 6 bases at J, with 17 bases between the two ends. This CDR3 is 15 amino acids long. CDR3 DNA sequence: TGTGCCAGCAGTCAATCACAGGGAAGGAGTCAGCCCCAGCATTTT. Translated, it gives CASSQSQGRSQPQHF.

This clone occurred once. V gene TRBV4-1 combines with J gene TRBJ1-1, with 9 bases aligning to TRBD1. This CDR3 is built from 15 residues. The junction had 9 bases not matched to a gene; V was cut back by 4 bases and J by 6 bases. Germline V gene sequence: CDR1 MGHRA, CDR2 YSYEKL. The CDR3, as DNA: TGCGCCAGCAGCCTAAACGACAGGGGGTTCTCTGAAGCTTTCTTT. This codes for CASSLNDRGFSEAFF.

The chain's CDR3 is CASRTSGANTGELFF. CDR3 nucleotide sequence: TGTGCCAGCCGAACTAGCGGCGCGAACACCGGGGAGCTGTTTTTT. V usage is TRBV25-1 and J usage is TRBJ2-2; TRBD2 matches 8 bases. The CDR3 contains 15 residues. V lost 8 bases and J lost 0; bases outside the gene matches: 5. The germline V gene encodes CDR1 MGHDK and CDR2 SYGVNS.

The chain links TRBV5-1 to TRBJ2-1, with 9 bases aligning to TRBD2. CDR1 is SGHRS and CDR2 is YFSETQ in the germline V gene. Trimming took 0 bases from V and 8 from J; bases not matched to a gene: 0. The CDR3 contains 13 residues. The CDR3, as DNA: TGCGCCAGCAGCTTGGAGCGGGGGGATGAGCAGTTCTTC. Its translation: CASSLERGDEQFF. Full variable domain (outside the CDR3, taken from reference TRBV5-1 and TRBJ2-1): KAGVTQTPRYLIKTRGQQVTLSCSPISGHRSVSWYQQTPGQGLQFLFEYFSETQRNKGNFPGRFSGRQFSNSRSEMNVSTLELGDSALYLCASSLERGDEQFFGPGTRLTVL.

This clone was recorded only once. The CDR3, as DNA: TGCGCCAGCAGCTCTCAACCTCCTAGGGATACGCAGTATTTT. It is translated as CASSSQPPRDTQYF. V is TRBV5-1 and J is TRBJ2-3, with unresolved D. Germline CDR1 and CDR2: SGHRS and YFSETQ. Trimming stripped 3 bases from V and 6 bases from J, with 14 bases between. The CDR3 covers 14 residues.

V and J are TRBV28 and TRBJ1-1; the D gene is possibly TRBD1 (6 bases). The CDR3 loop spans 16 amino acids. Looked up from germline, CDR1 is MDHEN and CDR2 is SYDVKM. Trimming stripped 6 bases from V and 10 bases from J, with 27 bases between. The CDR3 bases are TGTGCCAGCAGGCAAGCGGGGGGAGGACAGCCTGGGGGAGCTTTCTTT. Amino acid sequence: CASRQAGGGQPGGAFF.

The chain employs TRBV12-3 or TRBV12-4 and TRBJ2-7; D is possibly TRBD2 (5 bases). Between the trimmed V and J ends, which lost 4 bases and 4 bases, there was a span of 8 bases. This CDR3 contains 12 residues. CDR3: CASSSGIYEQYF. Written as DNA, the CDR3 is TGTGCCAGCAGTTCCGGGATTTACGAGCAGTACTTC.

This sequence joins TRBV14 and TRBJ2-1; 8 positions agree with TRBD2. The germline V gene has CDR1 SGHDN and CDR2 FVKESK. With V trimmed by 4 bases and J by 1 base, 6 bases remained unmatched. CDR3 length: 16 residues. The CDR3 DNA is TGTGCCAGCAGCCTAACTAGCGGAGTATCCTACAATGAGCAGTTCTTC. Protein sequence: CASSLTSGVSYNEQFF.

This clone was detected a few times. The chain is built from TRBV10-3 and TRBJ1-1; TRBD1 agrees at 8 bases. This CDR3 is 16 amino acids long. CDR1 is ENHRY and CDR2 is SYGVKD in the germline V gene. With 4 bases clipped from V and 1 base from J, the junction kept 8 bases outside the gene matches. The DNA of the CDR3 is TGTGCCATCAGTGGCCCCAGGGGGCGCGGGAACACTGAAGCTTTCTTT. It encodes CAISGPRGRGNTEAFF.

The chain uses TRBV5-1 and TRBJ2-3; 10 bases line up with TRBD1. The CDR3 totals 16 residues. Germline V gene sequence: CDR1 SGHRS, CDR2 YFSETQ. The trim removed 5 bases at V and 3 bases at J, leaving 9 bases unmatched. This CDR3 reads CASSWGDRGETDTQYF. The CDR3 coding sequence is TGCGCCAGCAGTTGGGGGGACAGGGGCGAGACAGATACGCAGTATTTT.

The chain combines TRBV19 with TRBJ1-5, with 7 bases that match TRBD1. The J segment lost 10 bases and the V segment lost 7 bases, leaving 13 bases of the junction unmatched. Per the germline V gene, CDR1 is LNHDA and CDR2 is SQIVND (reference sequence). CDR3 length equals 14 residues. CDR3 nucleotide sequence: TGTGCCAGTACTCCCGGGACAGCCTCTTTCCCCCAGCATTTT. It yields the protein CASTPGTASFPQHF.

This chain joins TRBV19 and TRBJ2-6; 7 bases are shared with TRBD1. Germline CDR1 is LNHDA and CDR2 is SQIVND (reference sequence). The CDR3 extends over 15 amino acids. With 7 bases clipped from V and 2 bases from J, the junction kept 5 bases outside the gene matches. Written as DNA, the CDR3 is TGTGCCAGTACCCGTGACAGGGCTGGGGCCAACGTCCTGACTTTC. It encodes CASTRDRAGANVLTF.